These 5 T cell receptor beta chains share one sample of origin, sequenced in a study of blood T cell repertoires in COVID-19. Sequenced by immunoSEQ multiplex PCR; TCRdb stores in-frame clones only, minus some. The sample records more than 200,000 clones, approximately 80% being singletons. The sample consisted of PBMCs or T cells enriched from blood (not recorded which). These receptors were obtained from a woman between 35 and 50 years old with acute COVID-19.

The chain has TRBV5-8 and TRBJ1-3, with 9 nucleotides matching TRBD1. The CDR3 contains 16 residues. V was clipped by 4 bases and J by 0 bases; unmatched bases: 5. Germline CDR1 and CDR2: SGHTS and YDEGEE. CDR3 DNA: TGTGCCAGCAGCCGGACAGGGGCCCACTCTGGAAACACCATATATTTT. It specifies CASSRTGAHSGNTIYF.

This sequence joins TRBV7-2 and TRBJ2-7; 9 bases are a match to TRBD1. The germline V gene has CDR1 SGHTA and CDR2 FQGNSA. This CDR3 has 16 amino acids. J was trimmed by 2 bases and V by 3 bases; bases with no gene match: 8. The CDR3 protein is CASSLESGTGTYEQYF. In DNA, the CDR3 is TGTGCCAGCAGCTTGGAGTCTGGGACAGGGACCTACGAGCAGTACTTC.

The chain links TRBV6-2 or TRBV6-3 to TRBJ1-1, with a possible D match to TRBD1 (5 bases). The germline V gene encodes CDR1 MNHEY and CDR2 SVGEGT. V was shortened by 2 bases and J by 0 bases, with 25 bases between the two germline ends. The CDR3 runs to 20 residues. As DNA, the CDR3 is TGTGCCAGCAGTTACGAGTTTGGGGGGGGGATATCTTCAATGAACACTGAAGCTTTCTTT. Residues: CASSYEFGGGISSMNTEAFF.

V usage is TRBV7-8 and J usage is TRBJ1-6; the match to TRBD1 covers 11 bases. The CDR3 length is 15 residues. Germline CDR1 reads SGHVS; CDR2 reads FQNEAQ. V dropped 5 bases and J dropped 7; count of bases not matched to a gene: 4. CDR3 in DNA: TGTGCCAGCAGCCCCGGACAGGGGGCGAATTCACCCCTCCACTTT. Encoded protein: CASSPGQGANSPLHF.

In its sample, this clone was seen once. The gene calls are TRBV2 and TRBJ2-3, with TRBD1 identical over 8 bases. This CDR3 has 15 residues. The J segment lost 1 base and the V segment lost 8 bases, leaving 8 bases of the junction unmatched. Germline lookup yields CDR1 SNHLY and CDR2 FYNNEI. The CDR3 spells CASRTGQGGTDTQYF. In nucleotides, the CDR3 is TGTGCCAGCCGTACTGGACAGGGTGGCACAGATACGCAGTATTTT.